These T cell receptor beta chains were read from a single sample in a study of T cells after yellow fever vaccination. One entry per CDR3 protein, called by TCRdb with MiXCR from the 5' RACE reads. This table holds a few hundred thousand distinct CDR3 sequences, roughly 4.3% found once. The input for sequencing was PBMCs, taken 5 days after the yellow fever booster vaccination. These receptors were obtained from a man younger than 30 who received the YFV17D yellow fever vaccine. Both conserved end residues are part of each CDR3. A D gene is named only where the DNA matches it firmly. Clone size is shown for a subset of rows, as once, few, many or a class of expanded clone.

CASSSRRDGVFNTQYF TGTGCCAGCAGTTCGCGCCGGGACGGCGTTTTTAATACGCAGTATTTT few TRBJ2-3 16 NA TRBV6-2/TRBV6-3
CASSFHLKVQYF TGTGCCAGCAGTTTCCACCTAAAAGTTCAGTACTTC many TRBJ2-5 12 NA TRBV28
CASSPVFGGETQYF TGTGCCAGCAGTCCGGTTTTCGGGGGGGAGACCCAGTACTTC NA TRBJ2-5 14 TRBD2 TRBV6-5
CASTFTSGGDTDTQYF TGTGCCAGCACGTTCACTAGCGGGGGGGACACAGATACGCAGTATTTT NA TRBJ2-3 16 TRBD2 TRBV12-3/TRBV12-4
CSASFGNPSTDTQYF TGCAGTGCTAGTTTCGGAAACCCGAGCACAGATACGCAGTATTTT many TRBJ2-3 15 NA TRBV20-1
CATSQGTRGYTF TGTGCCACCAGTCAGGGGACGCGGGGCTACACCTTC few TRBJ1-2 12 NA TRBV24-1
CASSREGGTDTQYF TGTGCCAGCAGCCGTGAGGGAGGGACAGATACGCAGTATTTT NA TRBJ2-3 14 TRBD2 TRBV3-1
CASTGTGASGANVLTF TGTGCCAGCACCGGGACAGGCGCCTCTGGGGCCAACGTCCTGACTTTC many TRBJ2-6 16 TRBD1 TRBV5-4
CAISEGTRYEQYF TGTGCCATCAGTGAGGGGACGCGTTACGAGCAGTACTTC few TRBJ2-7 13 NA TRBV10-3
CSGTGGLDRDTQYF TGCAGTGGAACTGGAGGACTAGACAGAGATACGCAGTATTTT few TRBJ2-3 14 TRBD2 TRBV20-1